These T cell receptor beta chains were read from a single sample in a study of blood T cell repertoires in COVID-19. Repertoires were generated with immunoSEQ multiplex PCR, while TCRdb's copy carries only in-frame clones and drops some. The data contain under 200,000 clones, 85% to 90% of them singletons. What was sequenced was peripheral blood. These TCRs come from a man between 18 and 35 years old with acute or convalescent COVID-19. CDR3s include the opening cysteine and the closing phenylalanine or tryptophan. Fields, in order: clone size, D gene, J gene, V gene, CDR3 length, CDR3 protein, CDR3 DNA. D genes are given only for firm matches. The size entry is marked missing in some rows and otherwise reads once, few, many or a size class.

>NA|TRBD2|TRBJ2-7|TRBV5-1|16
CASSLDGRVDSYEQYF
TGCGCCAGCAGCTTGGATGGGAGGGTCGACTCCTACGAGCAGTACTTC
>NA|TRBD2|TRBJ2-7|TRBV5-1|18
CASSPWNKYRDYNYEQYF
TGCGCCAGCAGCCCCTGGAACAAGTACCGGGACTACAACTACGAGCAGTACTTC
>NA|TRBD1|TRBJ2-7|TRBV5-1|18
CASRDSWDRKDGTYEQYF
TGCGCCAGCAGGGACTCCTGGGACAGGAAAGACGGAACCTACGAGCAGTACTTC
>few|TRBD1|TRBJ1-6|TRBV9|15
CASSGRQGTNSPLHF
TGTGCCAGCAGCGGCCGACAGGGGACTAATTCACCCCTCCACTTT
>NA|TRBD1|TRBJ1-1|TRBV9|14
CASSDRGRNTEAFF
TGTGCCAGCAGCGACAGGGGGCGGAACACTGAAGCTTTCTTT
>NA|TRBD1|TRBJ1-5|TRBV18|17
CASSLVAGQGSNQPQHF
TGTGCCAGCTCACTGGTGGCGGGACAGGGTAGCAATCAGCCCCAGCATTTT
>NA|NA|TRBJ2-7|TRBV6-5|13
CASSYEATEEQYF
TGTGCCAGCAGTTACGAGGCCACGGAAGAGCAGTACTTC
>once|NA|TRBJ2-7|TRBV5-4|14
CASSLEGGSYEQYF
TGTGCCAGCAGCTTGGAAGGCGGTTCCTACGAGCAGTACTTC
>NA|NA|TRBJ1-2|TRBV30|12
CACQREPYGYTF
TGTGCCTGTCAGCGGGAACCCTATGGCTACACCTTC
>NA|NA|TRBJ1-1|TRBV5-1|14
CASSLSPRRTEAFF
TGCGCCAGCAGCTTGTCCCCCAGGAGGACTGAAGCTTTCTTT
>once|NA|TRBJ1-1|TRBV27|14
CASSPGARWEEAFF
TGTGCCAGCAGTCCAGGGGCCAGGTGGGAGGAAGCTTTCTTT
>NA|NA|TRBJ1-1|TRBV5-8|14
CASSLYGGETEAFF
TGTGCCAGCAGCTTGTATGGCGGAGAGACTGAAGCTTTCTTT
>NA|NA|TRBJ2-1|TRBV6-5|12
CASRVRDNEQFF
TGTGCCAGCAGGGTCAGGGACAATGAGCAGTTCTTC
>NA|NA|TRBJ1-5|TRBV7-2|15
CASSLDLLSSQPQHF
TGTGCCAGCAGCTTAGACCTGCTATCGAGTCAGCCCCAGCATTTT
>once|NA|TRBJ1-1|TRBV7-8|14
CASSPWEGVAEAFF
TGTGCCAGCAGCCCCTGGGAGGGGGTGGCTGAAGCTTTCTTT
>NA|NA|TRBJ2-1|TRBV29-1|14
CSGHLGRGANEQFF
TGCAGCGGCCACCTGGGGCGGGGTGCTAATGAGCAGTTCTTC
>NA|TRBD1|TRBJ1-1|TRBV9|16
CASSPRPGQGGTEAFF
TGTGCCAGCAGCCCTCGTCCGGGACAGGGAGGCACTGAAGCTTTCTTT
>NA|NA|TRBJ2-5|TRBV5-1|15
CASSYQTGEGETQYF
TGCGCCAGCAGCTACCAGACAGGGGAGGGGGAGACCCAGTACTTC
>NA|NA|TRBJ2-7|TRBV12-3/TRBV12-4|13
CASSLHISYEQYF
TGTGCCAGCAGTTTACACATATCCTACGAGCAGTACTTC
>NA|NA|TRBJ2-3|TRBV7-9|15
CASSFDLTSTDTQYF
TGTGCCAGCAGCTTTGACTTAACGAGCACAGATACGCAGTATTTT
>NA|NA|TRBJ1-4|TRBV2|16
CASSPQAGSRNEKLFF
TGTGCCAGCAGTCCCCAAGCGGGGAGTCGTAATGAAAAACTGTTTTTT
>once|NA|TRBJ1-3|TRBV10-3|15
CATGTRGFSGNTIYF
TGTGCCACCGGGACAAGGGGTTTCTCTGGAAACACCATATATTTT
>NA|TRBD2|TRBJ2-5|TRBV7-9|15
CASSSGSGVGETQYF
TGTGCCAGCAGCTCAGGGAGCGGGGTCGGGGAGACCCAGTACTTC
>NA|NA|TRBJ2-5|TRBV28|15
CASSPSRGPQRAQYF
TGTGCCAGCAGCCCGTCGCGGGGGCCTCAAAGGGCCCAGTACTTC
>NA|TRBD2|TRBJ2-2|TRBV5-4|14
CASRNSGGNGELFF
TGTGCCAGTCGGAATAGCGGGGGAAACGGGGAGCTGTTTTTT
>once|NA|TRBJ2-2|TRBV6-1|16
CASSEGGGRYTGELFF
TGTGCCAGCAGTGAAGGGGGGGGGCGGTACACCGGGGAGCTGTTTTTT
>NA|TRBD2|TRBJ2-3|TRBV11-2|17
CASSLRTSGGNTDTQYF
TGTGCCAGCAGCCTTCGGACTAGCGGGGGGAACACAGATACGCAGTATTTT
>NA|NA|TRBJ2-7|TRBV11-2|14
CASSVRQNPYEQYF
TGTGCCAGCAGCGTAAGACAGAACCCCTACGAGCAGTACTTC
>once|NA|TRBJ1-3|TRBV7-9|15
CASSHAGYSGNTIYF
TGTGCCAGCAGTCATGCAGGGTACTCTGGAAACACCATATATTTT
>NA|TRBD1|TRBJ2-1|TRBV4-1|13
CASSSRQGNEQFF
TGCGCCAGCAGCAGTCGACAGGGGAATGAGCAGTTCTTC
>NA|TRBD1|TRBJ1-1|TRBV19|14
CASSYGQENTEAFF
TGTGCCAGTAGTTATGGACAGGAGAACACTGAAGCTTTCTTT
>NA|TRBD1|TRBJ2-4|TRBV6-5|15
CASRTDRGGKNIQYF
TGTGCCAGCAGAACCGACAGGGGCGGGAAAAACATTCAGTACTTC
>NA|TRBD2|TRBJ2-3|TRBV2|15
CASKGLAVSTDTQYF
TGTGCCAGCAAAGGACTAGCGGTTAGCACAGATACGCAGTATTTT
>NA|TRBD1|TRBJ1-6|TRBV5-4|14
CASSTDRTNSPLHF
TGTGCCAGCAGCACGGACAGGACGAATTCACCCCTCCACTTT
>NA|TRBD1|TRBJ1-2|TRBV28|13
CATRGQGVGGYTF
TGTGCCACCCGGGGACAGGGTGTAGGTGGCTACACCTTC
>few|NA|TRBJ1-5|TRBV7-9|13
CASSVTGNQPQHF
TGTGCCAGCAGCGTAACAGGGAATCAGCCCCAGCATTTT
>NA|TRBD1|TRBJ1-3|TRBV7-2|16
CASSRATGGPGNTIYF
TGTGCCAGCAGCCGCGCTACAGGGGGGCCAGGAAACACCATATATTTT
>NA|TRBD2|TRBJ2-2|TRBV29-1|14
CSVERGGSPGELFF
TGCAGCGTTGAGCGGGGGGGCTCCCCCGGGGAGCTGTTTTTT
>NA|NA|TRBJ1-2|TRBV3-1/TRBV3-2|15
CASSPKTGSNYGYTF
TGTGCCAGCAGCCCAAAGACAGGATCTAACTATGGCTACACCTTC
>NA|TRBD2|TRBJ2-5|TRBV6-5|13
CASSYTSVETQYF
TGTGCCAGCAGTTATACTAGCGTAGAGACCCAGTACTTC
>NA|NA|TRBJ1-2|TRBV25-1|12
CASSENIYGYTF
TGTGCCAGCAGTGAAAACATCTATGGCTACACCTTC